These 7 T cell receptor beta chains came from one sample sequenced in a study of CD8+ T cells in alopecia areata. It was cDNA, reverse transcribed from extracted RNA, that served as the sequencing template. Profiled with immunoSEQ multiplex PCR; TCRdb holds only in-frame clones, not every one. The sample consists of 200,000 or so clones, approximately 40% of them appearing once. The sample's treatment: oral pan-JAK inhibitor, 5-10 mg twice daily. Sequenced material: CD4+ T cells sorted from blood, taken at approximately week 36, from a patient treated with tofacitinib. All receptors derive from a human donor with alopecia areata.

Points on this clone: A much larger clone differs from this one at a single base, so this may be a read error. The chain joins TRBV7-2 to TRBJ2-3; D not resolved. The CDR3 totals 12 residues. Germline CDR1 SGHTA, CDR2 FQGNSA. The CDR3: CASSLGTNTQYF. Here the CDR3 DNA reads TGTGCCAGCAGCTTGGGCACAAATACGCAGTATTTT.

V is TRBV7-3 and J is TRBJ2-6; 7 bases line up with TRBD1. The J segment lost 12 bases and the V segment lost 5 bases, leaving 10 bases of the junction unmatched. Looked up from germline, CDR1 is SGHTA and CDR2 is FQGTGA. This CDR3 contains 14 residues. CDR3 sequence: CASSRQGDPPVLTF. DNA of the CDR3: TGTGCCAGCAGCCGACAGGGAGATCCCCCCGTCCTGACTTTC. Complete variable domain (other parts from reference TRBV7-3 and TRBJ2-6): GAGVSQTPSNKVTEKGKYVELRCDPISGHTALYWYRQSLGQGPEFLIYFQGTGAADDSGLPNDRFFAVRPEGSVSTLKIQRTERGDSAVYLCASSRQGDPPVLTFGAGSRLTVL.

The gene calls are TRBV4-3 and TRBJ2-3; 10 nucleotides align to TRBD1. From germline, CDR1 is LGHNA and CDR2 YSLEER. The CDR3 is 16 residues long. Losses at the gene ends were 3 bases for V and 4 bases for J; bases not matched to a gene: 7. The CDR3 DNA follows: TGCGCCAGCAGCCAGGCGGGACAGGGGATCCCAGATACGCAGTATTTT. It is translated as CASSQAGQGIPDTQYF.

V and J are TRBV29-1 and TRBJ2-5, with D possibly TRBD1 on 5 matching bases. Trimming cost V 3 bases and J 4 bases, with 9 bases left between them. CDR3 length: 12 residues. In germline, CDR1 is SQVTM, CDR2 ANQGSEA. The chain's CDR3 is CSVESRAETQYF. CDR3 coding DNA: TGCAGCGTTGAGTCCAGGGCAGAGACCCAGTACTTC.

The chain uses TRBV28 and TRBJ2-1, with 9 positions matching TRBD1. CDR1 is MDHEN, CDR2 SYDVKM, per germline. The CDR3 sequence is 13 residues long. The V gene end was trimmed by 8 bases and the J gene end by 6 bases; junction bases not matched to a gene: 5. CDR3 in amino acids: CASRDRVTNEQFF. The CDR3 region has the DNA TGTGCCAGCCGGGACAGGGTCACCAATGAGCAGTTCTTC.

The chain links TRBV9 to TRBJ2-1, with 7 bases identical to TRBD1. V dropped 0 bases and J dropped 3; count of bases not matched to a gene: 3. The CDR3 has 15 amino acids. Germline values: CDR1 SGDLS, CDR2 YYNGEE. As DNA, the CDR3 is TGTGCCAGCAGCGTAGGTGGACAGGACTACAATGAGCAGTTCTTC. Its translation: CASSVGGQDYNEQFF.

The V gene is TRBV30, the J gene TRBJ2-7; tentative D call: TRBD2 (6 bases). The CDR3 contains 14 residues. The V gene lost 1 base and the J gene lost 6 bases, with 16 bases spanning the gap. CDR1 is GTSNPN, CDR2 SVGIG, per germline (reference sequence). CDR3 sequence: CAWSEGRERCEQYF. As DNA, the CDR3 is TGTGCCTGGAGTGAGGGACGGGAGAGGTGCGAGCAGTACTTC.